The present TCR beta chain was sequenced within a study of T cell repertoires in cytomegalovirus infection. Study background: Public TCR beta signature analysis indicated the presence of both CMV infection and matching HLA type.

V was pared by 2 bases and J by 5 bases, with 12 bases between. This CDR3 comprises 14 residues. Germline lookup yields CDR1 SGHTA and CDR2 FQGNSA. The sample holds a few counts of this clonotype. Its matching antigen is unknown. TCRdb processed the reads anew with MiXCR; each CDR3 protein has one entry. Seen here are about 160,000 distinct CDR3 sequences, 17% observed once, and the top ten hold over 15%. Broader study findings: Identification of carriers of CMV plus the relevant HLA was achieved through cumulative public TCR beta family frequency. HLA-C-restricted CMV clonotypes gave the most frequent clonotype in two of eight donors.

Sequenced: CD8+ T cells from PBMCs. This chain links TRBV7-2 with TRBJ1-2; D is ambiguous. This TCR derives from a human donor in good health (CMV status not recorded). Some clones in this sample may be carry-over from other donors' samples. For the CDR3, the DNA is TGTGCCAGCAGCTTATCGGCAGTAGGGTATGGCTACACCTTC. Protein product: CASSLSAVGYGYTF.